The source of this T cell receptor beta chain is a study of blood T cell repertoires in COVID-19. Study as a whole: T cells, B-cell-depleted T cells, or PBMCs supplied cDNA or gDNA.

Details on this clone: This CDR3 is also generated by other DNA sequences in the sample.

Original data processing: For nucleated cells, counts were estimated from reference gene primer amplification. Measured with immunoSEQ multiplex PCR; TCRdb has only the in-frame clones, and not every one. V, J and clone size were drawn from that table, and D and trimming were deduced from the DNA. The sample has under 200,000 clones; under 80% are singletons. The V and J ends lost 4 bases and 3 bases, in that order; junction bases with no gene match: 3. Germline V gene data show CDR1 as SQVTM and CDR2 as ANQGSEA. The CDR3 consists of 14 residues. This TCR was recovered from a man in his 70s with acute or convalescent COVID-19. What was sequenced was peripheral blood. The chain has TRBV29-1 and TRBJ2-2; 9 bases are shared with TRBD2. For the CDR3, the DNA is TGCAGCGTTGTTGCGGGGGGGTACACCGGGGAGCTGTTTTTT. This translates into CSVVAGGYTGELFF.